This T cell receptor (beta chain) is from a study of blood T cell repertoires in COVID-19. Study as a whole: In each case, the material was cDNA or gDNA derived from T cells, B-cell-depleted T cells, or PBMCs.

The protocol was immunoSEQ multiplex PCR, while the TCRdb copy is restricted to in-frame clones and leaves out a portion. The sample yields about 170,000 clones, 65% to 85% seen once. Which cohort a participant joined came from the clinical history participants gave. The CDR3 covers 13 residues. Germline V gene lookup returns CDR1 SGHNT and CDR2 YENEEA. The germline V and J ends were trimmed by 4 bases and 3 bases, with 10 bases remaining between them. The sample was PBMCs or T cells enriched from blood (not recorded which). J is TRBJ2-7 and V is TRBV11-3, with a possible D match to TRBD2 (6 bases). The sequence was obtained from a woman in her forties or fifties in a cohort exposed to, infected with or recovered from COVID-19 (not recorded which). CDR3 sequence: CASSSGLGYEQYF. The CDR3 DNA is TGTGCCAGCAGCTCGGGACTGGGCTACGAGCAGTACTTC.